Sequencing of this T cell receptor beta chain was carried out in a study of radiotherapy plus CTLA-4 blockade in lung cancer. Clones were sequenced by immunoSEQ multiplex PCR, and TCRdb holds only the in-frame ones, with some missing. The data show some 25,000 clones, 70% to 75% seen once. Study results and limitations: Early clonal dynamics of blood T cells, together with interferon-beta, were reported as the best response predictor.

This clone was counted a single time. The target antigen is unknown. The specimen comprised peripheral blood, sampled from a patient treated with radiotherapy plus ipilimumab. The TCR comes from a human donor with non-small cell lung cancer whose response to radiotherapy plus ipilimumab could not be evaluated.

The CDR3 sequence is CASSLAAQSYEQYF. The CDR3 DNA sequence: TGTGCCAGCAGCTTAGCGGCCCAAAGCTACGAGCAGTACTTC. The chain carries TRBV5-4 and TRBJ2-7; possible D gene TRBD2, 5 bases. The CDR3 totals 14 residues. Trimming cost V 2 bases and J 3 bases, with 12 bases left between them. CDR1 SGHNT and CDR2 YYREEE come from the germline V gene (reference sequence).